This TCR beta chain was found in a study of T cells after yellow fever vaccination. In the study overall: Fractions of limited cellularity were prepared by means of SMART-Seq v4 Ultra Low Input.

Per the germline V gene, CDR1 is DFQATT and CDR2 is SNEGSKA (reference sequence). Trimming took 2 bases from V and 3 from J, leaving 16 bases between them. CDR3 length: 15 residues. Study outcomes and limitations: Within FACS-sorted repertoires, abundant clonotypes contaminating from the bulk population could be present. Re-detected after boosting: most primary clones, 96% of CD4 and roughly 88% of CD8.

This clonotype has a count of ten or more. TCRdb fed the 5' RACE reads into MiXCR, producing one record per CDR3 protein. The sample has more than 75,000 distinct CDR3 sequences; 8.9% are singletons. The starting material was CD8+ T cells not binding an NS4B(214-222) dextramer, sorted from PBMCs, obtained around 14 days after the first yellow fever vaccination. The source of this sequence is a man aged 18 to 35 who received the YFV17D yellow fever vaccine. The V call is TRBV20-1, the J call TRBJ2-5; perhaps D is TRBD1 or TRBD2 (6 bases each). The CDR3 loop is CSARSELEGEETQYF. The CDR3 nucleotides read TGCAGTGCTAGATCCGAGCTGGAGGGGGAAGAGACCCAGTACTTC.